Presented here are 17 T cell receptor beta chains from one specimen sequenced in a study of blood T cell repertoires in COVID-19. Generated by immunoSEQ multiplex PCR, the TCRdb table keeps only in-frame clones and is missing some. The profile covers about 240,000 clones, with roughly four fifths appearing a single time and approximately 4.5% taken by the ten largest. The sequenced sample was peripheral blood. These receptors all come from a woman in her 70s with acute or convalescent COVID-19.

The chain recombines TRBV18 with TRBJ1-1; possibly TRBD1 for D (6 bases). The germline V gene has CDR1 KGHSH and CDR2 LQKENI. The V end lost 2 bases, the J end lost 1 base, and 14 bases lay between the germline ends. CDR3 length: 16 amino acids. The CDR3 is CASSPNVGGWNTEAFF. The CDR3 DNA follows: TGTGCCAGCTCACCAAATGTTGGGGGCTGGAACACTGAAGCTTTCTTT. Looking up the rest from reference TRBV18 and TRBJ1-1 gives the full variable domain: NAGVMQNPRHLVRRRGQEARLRCSPMKGHSHVYWYRQLPEEGLKFMVYLQKENIIDESGMPKERFSAEFPKEGPSILRIQQVVRGDSAAYFCASSPNVGGWNTEAFFGQGTRLTVV.

The chain carries TRBV10-2 and TRBJ2-3; TRBD2 aligns across 8 bases. Germline CDR1 is WSHSY and CDR2 is SAAADI. The CDR3 is 15 residues long. Trimming cost V 4 bases and J 1 base; bases outside gene matches: 4. This chain's CDR3 is CASSVDSGGTDTQYF. The CDR3 nucleotides are TGCGCCAGCAGTGTTGATAGCGGGGGCACAGATACGCAGTATTTT.

This chain connects TRBV28 to TRBJ1-2; the D is unclear. The CDR3 contains 15 residues. Trimming took off 3 bases at V and 6 bases at J, with 17 bases between the two ends. The germline CDR1 and CDR2 sequences are MDHEN and SYDVKM. The CDR3 bases are TGTGCCAGCAGTTTCCGCGGGTCTAGCCCCAATGGCTACACCTTC. It translates to CASSFRGSSPNGYTF.

This clone was detected only once. This chain uses TRBV5-1 with TRBJ1-1; TRBD1 matches at 7 bases. CDR1 is SGHRS, CDR2 YFSETQ, per germline. The CDR3 extends over 14 amino acids. Germline trimming cut 3 bases from V and 4 bases from J; bases unmatched to any gene: 6. The CDR3 DNA reads as TGCGCCAGCAGCTCGGGGACAGAAGGCACTGAAGCTTTCTTT. It is translated as CASSSGTEGTEAFF.

The DNA for the CDR3 is TGTGCCAGCTCACCACCTACAGGGTTCGTGAACACTGAAGCTTTCTTT. Translation: CASSPPTGFVNTEAFF. The rearrangement joins TRBV18 to TRBJ1-1; D perhaps matches TRBD1 (6 bases). Trimming took off 0 bases at V and 0 bases at J, with 11 bases between the two ends. The V gene's germline CDR1 is KGHSH and CDR2 LQKENI. This CDR3 is 16 amino acids long.

V gene TRBV25-1 combines with J gene TRBJ1-5; unclear D gene. Germline CDR1 is MGHDK and CDR2 is SYGVNS. The CDR3 is 13 residues long. Trimming removed 6 bases at V and 3 bases at J, with 9 bases between. The CDR3 sequence: CASRLTDNQPQHF. CDR3 DNA sequence: TGTGCCAGCAGGTTAACAGACAATCAGCCCCAGCATTTT.

This chain connects TRBV5-4 to TRBJ1-2; possible D gene TRBD1, 5 bases. With 1 base removed from V and 4 bases from J, the gap between germline ends came to 17 bases. CDR1 and CDR2 (germline): SGHNT, YYREEE (reference sequence). CDR3 length: 16 amino acids. This CDR3 is CASSLRSGRGGYGYTF. CDR3 coding DNA: TGTGCCAGCAGCTTGAGAAGCGGGAGGGGCGGCTATGGCTACACCTTC.

This chain uses TRBV2 with TRBJ1-1; 7 nucleotides line up with TRBD1. This CDR3 has 14 amino acids. Germline trimming cut 5 bases from V and 1 base from J; bases unmatched to any gene: 4. Germline V gives CDR1 SNHLY, CDR2 FYNNEI. The CDR3 reads CASSRGQRNTEAFF. In DNA form, the CDR3 reads TGTGCCAGCAGTAGGGGACAGAGGAACACTGAAGCTTTCTTT. Using reference TRBV2 and TRBJ1-1 for the parts outside the CDR3, the full variable domain is EPEVTQTPSHQVTQMGQEVILRCVPISNHLYFYWYRQILGQKVEFLVSFYNNEISEKSEIFDDQFSVERPDGSNFTLKIRSTKLEDSAMYFCASSRGQRNTEAFFGQGTRLTVV.

V gene TRBV30 combines with J gene TRBJ2-7, with D maybe TRBD2 (5 bases). This CDR3 spans 11 amino acids. The germline gives CDR1 GTSNPN, CDR2 SVGIG (reference sequence). Trimming took 5 bases from V and 6 from J, leaving 11 bases between them. CDR3 DNA: TGTGCCTGGGGAGTTGGAGGCGAGCAGTACTTC. Translated: CAWGVGGEQYF.

The chain uses TRBV4-3 and TRBJ2-4, with a tentative D call TRBD2 (5 bases). Germline CDR1 and CDR2: LGHNA and YSLEER. The CDR3 covers 15 residues. Trimming removed 0 bases at V and 6 bases at J, with 12 bases between. CDR3 in DNA: TGCGCCAGCAGCCAAGAACGGGGTTGGAGAAACATTCAGTACTTC. It specifies CASSQERGWRNIQYF.

This clone has only one observation. The chain employs TRBV7-2 and TRBJ2-7; 9 bases match TRBD1. The V segment lost 6 bases and the J segment 3 bases; nucleotides outside the gene matches: 9. The CDR3 length is 15 residues. From germline, CDR1 is SGHTA and CDR2 FQGNSA. The CDR3 is CASRRNRDRVYEQYF. CDR3 sequence (DNA): TGTGCCAGCAGACGGAACCGGGACAGGGTCTACGAGCAGTACTTC.

The chain uses TRBV7-9 and TRBJ1-5; the D is unclear. From germline, CDR1 is SEHNR and CDR2 FQNEAQ (reference sequence). V dropped 2 bases and J dropped 0 bases, with 8 bases sitting between them. This CDR3 spans 15 amino acids. This CDR3 is CASSLSQYSNQPQHF. In nucleotides, the CDR3 is TGTGCCAGCAGCTTAAGTCAGTATAGCAATCAGCCCCAGCATTTT.

The chain is built from TRBV6-5 and TRBJ2-2; tentative D call: TRBD1 (6 bases). There are 15 residues in the CDR3. V was cut by 8 bases and J by 4 bases, with 17 bases left in between. Germline V CDR1 and CDR2: MNHEY, SVGAGI. DNA of the CDR3: TGTGCCAGCTCAAATGGCAGGGGTAGCACCGGGGAGCTGTTTTTT. It specifies CASSNGRGSTGELFF.

The chain uses TRBV3-1 (or the pseudogene TRBV3-2) and TRBJ1-2, with D hard to call. Germline V lookup: CDR1 LGHDT, CDR2 YNNKEL (reference sequence). Trimming removed 1 base from V and 7 bases from J, with 7 bases in between. CDR3 length equals 12 residues. CDR3 sequence: CASSQGTIGYTF. DNA for the CDR3: TGTGCCAGCAGCCAAGGTACAATTGGCTACACCTTC.

The V gene is TRBV6-5, the J gene TRBJ1-6; D is uncertain. Germline V lookup: CDR1 MNHEY, CDR2 SVGAGI. Trimming pared 8 bases from V and 10 bases from J, leaving 18 bases between. The CDR3 is 14 residues long. CDR3 loop: CASVEGPGISPLHF. The CDR3 DNA sequence: TGTGCCAGCGTCGAGGGTCCCGGTATATCACCCCTCCACTTT.

Here the CDR3 DNA reads TGTGCCAGCAGTTTAGGGGGACTACCGCAAGAGACCCAGTACTTC. Translated, it gives CASSLGGLPQETQYF. V gene TRBV28 combines with J gene TRBJ2-5; TRBD2 matches at 7 bases. The CDR3 has 15 amino acids. From germline, CDR1 is MDHEN and CDR2 SYDVKM. The V gene end was trimmed by 2 bases and the J gene end by 2 bases; junction bases not matched to a gene: 5. The whole variable domain, remainder taken from reference TRBV28 and TRBJ2-5, is DVKVTQSSRYLVKRTGEKVFLECVQDMDHENMFWYRQDPGLGLRLIYFSYDVKMKEKGDIPEGYSVSREKKERFSLILESASTNQTSMYLCASSLGGLPQETQYFGPGTRLLVL.

CDR3 in DNA: TGCGCCAGCAGCATCGGCGGGGTAGGCGACACTGAAGCTTTCTTT. Translated, it gives CASSIGGVGDTEAFF. The chain employs TRBV5-1 and TRBJ1-1; D gene ambiguous. Germline V lookup: CDR1 SGHRS, CDR2 YFSETQ. The germline V and J ends were trimmed by 4 bases and 3 bases, with 16 bases remaining between them. This CDR3 comprises 15 residues. Combining the CDR3 with reference TRBV5-1 and TRBJ1-1 gives the whole variable domain KAGVTQTPRYLIKTRGQQVTLSCSPISGHRSVSWYQQTPGQGLQFLFEYFSETQRNKGNFPGRFSGRQFSNSRSEMNVSTLELGDSALYLCASSIGGVGDTEAFFGQGTRLTVV.